This T cell receptor (beta chain) stems from a study of T cells after somatic rescue of genetic block. In this sample, this clone turned up once. Libraries were prepared by immunoSEQ multiplex PCR; TCRdb keeps only in-frame clonotypes and omits some of them. The sample carries around 67,000 clones, roughly 93% recorded once. CDR1 is ENHRY, CDR2 SYGVKD, per germline. The CDR3 is 15 amino acids. V was shortened by 6 bases and J by 4 bases, with 16 bases between the two germline ends. Sequencing was performed on peripheral blood mononuclear cells (PBMCs). The sequence derives from a man aged 25-45 years. V and J are TRBV10-3 and TRBJ2-1, with a tentative D call TRBD2 (5 bases). CDR3 in DNA: TGTGCCATCAGGGACGGGGTTATGTATTACAATGAGCAGTTCTTC. Translated, it gives CAIRDGVMYYNEQFF.